This T cell receptor (beta chain) was identified during a study of control samples from healthy donors and cancer patients. The germline V and J ends were trimmed by 0 bases and 0 bases, with 10 bases remaining between them. CDR3 length: 15 amino acids. The germline gives CDR1 SGHDT, CDR2 YYEEEE. Measured with immunoSEQ multiplex PCR; TCRdb has only the in-frame clones, and not every one. The repertoire holds roughly 30,000 clones, more than 75% seen once, with about 1.6% in the top ten. The chain is built from TRBV5-6 and TRBJ2-7, with D perhaps TRBD1 or TRBD2 (5 bases each). This receptor was obtained from a woman in her thirties or forties with lung cancer. Sequenced material: PBMCs. The CDR3 loop reads CASSLEGAGSYEQYF. CDR3 DNA sequence: TGTGCCAGCAGCTTGGAAGGGGCGGGCTCCTACGAGCAGTACTTC.